The 21 T cell receptor beta chains in this list originate from one sample, sequenced in a study of identifying expanded T cells in peripheral blood. Assay: immunoSEQ multiplex PCR; the TCRdb copy retains only in-frame clones and omits some. The profile shows around 47,000 clones, 82% of them singletons. Sequenced material: blood. These receptor sequences come from a person aged 18-70 years in good health.

V and J are TRBV12-5 and TRBJ2-2; 10 nucleotides match TRBD2. In germline, CDR1 is LGHNT, CDR2 FRNRAP. V lost 4 bases and J lost 7; bases outside the gene matches: 6. The CDR3 length is 15 residues. This chain's CDR3 is CASGSSGRGFGELFF. The DNA of the CDR3 is TGTGCTAGTGGTTCTAGCGGGAGAGGGTTCGGGGAGCTGTTTTTT.

By share, this clone counts as medium-sized. The J gene is TRBJ2-7, the V gene TRBV2; the D call may be TRBD1 or TRBD2 (5 bases each). The V gene lost 4 bases and the J gene lost 0 bases, with 13 bases spanning the gap. The length of the CDR3 is 15 residues. Per the germline V gene, CDR1 is SNHLY and CDR2 is FYNNEI. DNA for the CDR3: TGTGCCAGCAGTGGGGGGACCCTTACCTCCTACGAGCAGTACTTC. As protein: CASSGGTLTSYEQYF.

The V call is TRBV19, the J call TRBJ2-2; D is uncertain. V was pared by 10 bases and J by 7 bases, with 19 bases between. This CDR3 has 14 amino acids. CDR1 and CDR2 from the germline V gene are LNHDA and SQIVND (reference sequence). Here the CDR3 reads CATHQAPWSGELFF. Written as DNA, the CDR3 is TGTGCCACCCACCAGGCTCCTTGGAGCGGGGAGCTGTTTTTT.

The rearrangement uses TRBV18 and TRBJ2-7; D might be TRBD2 (6 bases). Deletions cut 3 bases from V and 0 bases from J, with 12 bases between. CDR3 length: 15 amino acids. Germline-derived CDR1 and CDR2 are KGHSH and LQKENI. The CDR3 loop reads CASSPGSGGSYEQYV. The CDR3 DNA reads as TGTGCCAGCTCACCGGGTAGCGGTGGCTCCTACGAGCAGTACGTC.

This chain connects TRBV6-5 to TRBJ2-2; 9 bases fit TRBD1. Losses at the gene ends were 2 bases for V and 6 bases for J; bases not matched to a gene: 7. The CDR3 covers 16 residues. From germline, CDR1 is MNHEY and CDR2 SVGAGI. CDR3 sequence (DNA): TGTGCCAGCAGTTACCGGTCGACAGGGGGTCCCGGGGAGCTGTTTTTT. This gives the protein CASSYRSTGGPGELFF.

V is TRBV25-1 and J is TRBJ1-3; 7 bases agree with TRBD1. After removal of 4 bases from V and 0 bases from J, the junction contained 6 bases not matched to a gene. The germline CDR1 and CDR2 sequences are MGHDK and SYGVNS. This CDR3 region has 16 residues. The CDR3 DNA follows: TGTGCCAGCAGTGCCCGACAGGGTAGCTCTGGAAACACCATATATTTT. Translating it yields CASSARQGSSGNTIYF.

The chain joins TRBV5-1 to TRBJ2-5; 7 positions match TRBD2. The CDR3 is 15 amino acids. From germline, CDR1 is SGHRS and CDR2 YFSETQ. V was clipped by 4 bases and J by 3 bases; unmatched bases: 9. Written as DNA, the CDR3 is TGCGCCAGCAGCCCGATTCACAGCGGGAAAGAGACCCAGTACTTC. It yields the protein CASSPIHSGKETQYF.

This chain connects TRBV6-1 to TRBJ1-6; D is ambiguous. V was pared by 8 bases and J by 0 bases, with 8 bases between. CDR3 length: 14 amino acids. Germline V CDR1 and CDR2: MNHNS, SASEGT. The CDR3: CASHQSSYNSPLHF. The CDR3 DNA sequence: TGTGCCAGCCATCAAAGCTCCTATAATTCACCCCTCCACTTT.

The J gene is TRBJ2-1, the V gene TRBV5-4, with 11 nucleotides matching TRBD1. Germline lookup yields CDR1 SGHNT and CDR2 YYREEE (reference sequence). The CDR3 has 14 amino acids. Trimming removed 4 bases from V and 10 bases from J; junction bases left unmatched: 7. The CDR3 bases are TGTGCCAGCAGCCTTGGACAGGGGGCTCGGGAGCAGTTCTTC. Its protein product is CASSLGQGAREQFF.

The rearrangement uses TRBV7-8 and TRBJ2-5, with D possibly TRBD1 on 7 matching bases. This CDR3 has 19 residues. CDR1 is SGHVS and CDR2 is FQNEAQ in the germline V gene. V dropped 5 bases and J dropped 2 bases, with 27 bases sitting between them. CDR3 coding DNA: TGTGCCAGCAGCACCCGGCCCGTCCAGGGGGTTGGGGGGCAAGAGACCCAGTACTTC. This translates into CASSTRPVQGVGGQETQYF.

The chain is built from TRBV4-3 and TRBJ1-2, with unresolved D. The CDR3 length is 13 residues. V lost 3 bases, J lost 4 bases, and 9 bases lay in between. Per germline, CDR1 LGHNA and CDR2 YSLEER. In DNA form, the CDR3 reads TGCGCCAGCAGCCAGTCGGGAGCCTATGGCTACACCTTC. Its protein is CASSQSGAYGYTF.

V gene TRBV5-5 combines with J gene TRBJ2-3; D might be TRBD1 (5 bases). With 2 bases removed from V and 0 bases from J, the gap between germline ends came to 13 bases. CDR3 length: 16 residues. Germline CDR1 is SGHKS and CDR2 is YYEKEE (reference sequence). The CDR3 bases are TGTGCCAGCAGCTTTACCCCAGGGTTAAGCACAGATACGCAGTATTTT. It is translated as CASSFTPGLSTDTQYF.

This clone occurred a few times. This chain uses TRBV11-2 with TRBJ1-2; D remains ambiguous. The CDR3 runs to 12 residues. The germline gives CDR1 SGHAT, CDR2 FQNNGV. V shed 2 bases and J shed 8 bases, with 9 bases lying between them. CDR3 nucleotide sequence: TGTGCCAGCAGCTTATGGGCGGTAGGCTACACCTTC. The encoded protein is CASSLWAVGYTF.

V is TRBV6-5 and J is TRBJ2-3; 8 bases are shared with TRBD2. The V segment lost 5 bases and the J segment 2 bases; nucleotides outside the gene matches: 6. Germline V lookup: CDR1 MNHEY, CDR2 SVGAGI. The CDR3 loop spans 15 amino acids. The CDR3 nucleotides are TGTGCCAGCAGTCTAGGCGGGGGGCCCACAGATACGCAGTATTTT. It specifies CASSLGGGPTDTQYF.

This clone was detected only once. The chain links TRBV5-1 to TRBJ2-2, with TRBD1 matching 10 bases. V trimming: 4 bases; J trimming: 2 bases; junction bases outside the gene matches: 2. The CDR3 has 15 amino acids. CDR1 and CDR2 from the germline V gene are SGHRS and YFSETQ. CDR3 nucleotide sequence: TGCGCCAGCAGCGGGACAGGGGTAAACACCGGGGAGCTGTTTTTT. Translating it yields CASSGTGVNTGELFF.

This chain joins TRBV11-3 and TRBJ1-3; D is unclear. This CDR3 spans 16 amino acids. CDR1 is SGHNT, CDR2 YENEEA, per germline. Trimming stripped 0 bases from V and 0 bases from J, with 9 bases between. The CDR3 reads CASSLDSGFSGNTIYF. CDR3 in DNA: TGTGCCAGCAGCTTAGATTCGGGCTTCTCTGGAAACACCATATATTTT. The full variable domain, completed using reference TRBV11-3 and TRBJ1-3, is EAGVVQSPRYKIIEKKQPVAFWCNPISGHNTLYWYLQNLGQGPELLIRYENEEAVDDSQLPKDRFSAERLKGVDSTLKIQPAELGDSAVYLCASSLDSGFSGNTIYFGEGSWLTVV.

The table lists this clone with a count of one. The chain carries TRBV5-4 and TRBJ2-1; D is unclear. Trimming took off 2 bases at V and 5 bases at J, with 14 bases between the two ends. Germline CDR1 and CDR2: SGHNT and YYREEE (reference sequence). There are 15 residues in the CDR3. CDR3: CASSFEALPNNEQFF. The CDR3 bases are TGTGCCAGCAGCTTTGAAGCCTTACCGAACAATGAGCAGTTCTTC.

The chain links TRBV14 to TRBJ2-2, with 10 bases matching TRBD2. Trimming took 3 bases from V and 6 from J; bases not matched to a gene: 7. The CDR3 spans 16 residues. Germline V gene sequence: CDR1 SGHDN, CDR2 FVKESK. CDR3 protein: CASSQTRLAGAGELFF. CDR3 in DNA: TGTGCCAGCAGCCAGACAAGGCTAGCGGGAGCCGGGGAGCTGTTTTTT.

DNA for the CDR3: TGTGCCAGCTCACCGTCCACGGCAGATACGCAGTATTTT. Translation: CASSPSTADTQYF. The chain links TRBV18 to TRBJ2-3; D uncertain. The CDR3 has 13 residues. Germline loops: CDR1 KGHSH, CDR2 LQKENI. The V and J ends lost 3 bases and 4 bases respectively, with 8 bases between them.

The V call is TRBV6-1, the J call TRBJ2-4; D is perhaps TRBD1 or TRBD2 (5 bases each). Trimming removed 0 bases from V and 0 bases from J, with 9 bases in between. Germline V gives CDR1 MNHNS, CDR2 SASEGT. The CDR3 is 16 amino acids. CDR3 amino acids: CASSEAPGTAKNIQYF. CDR3 sequence (DNA): TGTGCCAGCAGTGAAGCGCCCGGGACAGCCAAAAACATTCAGTACTTC.

This clone has only one observation. The genes are TRBV2 and TRBJ2-5; D remains unclear. CDR1 SNHLY and CDR2 FYNNEI come from the germline V gene. Trimming stripped 4 bases from V and 5 bases from J, with 11 bases between. This CDR3 has 13 amino acids. The CDR3 nucleotides are TGTGCCAGCAGTGGGCCAAATAGGGAGACCCAGTACTTC. This translates into CASSGPNRETQYF. Full variable domain (rest looked up from reference TRBV2 and TRBJ2-5): EPEVTQTPSHQVTQMGQEVILRCVPISNHLYFYWYRQILGQKVEFLVSFYNNEISEKSEIFDDQFSVERPDGSNFTLKIRSTKLEDSAMYFCASSGPNRETQYFGPGTRLLVL.